These 20 T cell receptor beta chains came from one sample sequenced in a study of T cell repertoires in cytomegalovirus infection. Their target antigens are unknown. TCRdb independently ran MiXCR on the reads; one entry per CDR3 protein. The sample consists of approximately 910,000 distinct CDR3 sequences, about a third of them appearing once. The starting material was cultured CD8+ T cells from PBMCs, obtained from culture after CMV antigen stimulation. Source of these receptors: a human donor in good health (CMV status not recorded). Some clones in this sample may be carry-over from other donors' samples.

V gene TRBV12-5 combines with J gene TRBJ1-1; 7 bases line up with TRBD1. V shed 7 bases and J 9 bases; nucleotides not matched to a gene: 11. Germline CDR1 reads LGHNT; CDR2 reads FRNRAP. This CDR3 is built from 13 residues. The CDR3 region is CASVLFGTDKAFF. The CDR3 DNA follows: TGTGCTAGTGTGCTCTTTGGGACAGACAAAGCTTTCTTT.

The rearrangement joins TRBV15 to TRBJ1-5; 7 bases line up with TRBD1. Germline V gives CDR1 LNHNV, CDR2 YYDKDF (reference sequence). V dropped 6 bases and J dropped 0; count of bases not matched to a gene: 5. The CDR3 totals 15 residues. CDR3 coding DNA: TGTGCCACCAGAGGGGACAGCGATAGCAATCAGCCCCAGCATTTT. This sequence encodes CATRGDSDSNQPQHF.

The rearrangement uses TRBV19 and TRBJ2-1; 11 positions match TRBD1. Trimming removed 8 bases from V and 8 bases from J; junction bases left unmatched: 11. The CDR3 totals 15 residues. Germline CDR1 and CDR2: LNHDA and SQIVND (reference sequence). The CDR3 here is CASVRDRGRRDEQFF. In DNA form, the CDR3 reads TGTGCCAGTGTTCGGGACAGGGGGAGAAGGGATGAGCAGTTCTTC.

The V and J genes are TRBV18 and TRBJ1-1, with 7 bases identical to TRBD1. The V segment lost 3 bases and the J segment 1 base; nucleotides outside the gene matches: 5. This CDR3 has 15 residues. The germline gives CDR1 KGHSH, CDR2 LQKENI. In DNA, the CDR3 is TGTGCCAGCTCACCCAGGGACAGTAAGAACACTGAAGCTTTCTTT. Amino acids: CASSPRDSKNTEAFF.

This clonotype was counted a few times. CDR3 sequence reads: CASREEASGYNEQFF. The CDR3 bases are TGTGCCAGCAGAGAGGAGGCTAGCGGTTACAATGAGCAGTTCTTC. The rearrangement uses TRBV2 and TRBJ2-1, with TRBD2 matching 7 bases. The CDR3 totals 15 residues. CDR1 is SNHLY, CDR2 FYNNEI, per germline. V shed 6 bases, J shed 4 bases, and the junction held 9 bases outside the gene matches.

This chain links TRBV10-3 with TRBJ2-5; the D call may be TRBD1 or TRBD2 (5 bases each). The CDR3 totals 14 residues. V was shortened by 6 bases and J by 1 base, with 12 bases between the two germline ends. CDR1 is ENHRY and CDR2 is SYGVKD in the germline V gene. Here the CDR3 DNA reads TGTGCCATCAGCGATTGGGACGGCCAAGAGACCCAGTACTTC. Translating gives CAISDWDGQETQYF.

V usage is TRBV13 and J usage is TRBJ2-5, with D possibly being TRBD1 (6 bases). The V end lost 5 bases, the J end lost 9 bases, and 22 bases lay between the germline ends. Germline-derived CDR1 and CDR2 are PRHDT and FYEKMQ (reference sequence). The CDR3 extends over 15 amino acids. The CDR3 DNA reads TGTGCCAGCAGCGCAAACCGGGACACCCAAGATTCCCAGTACTTC. Protein: CASSANRDTQDSQYF.

The V call is TRBV27, the J call TRBJ2-2; 10 bases fit TRBD1. Per the germline V gene, CDR1 is MNHEY and CDR2 is SMNVEV (reference sequence). V shed 5 bases, J shed 3 bases, and the junction held 9 bases outside the gene matches. The CDR3 spans 17 residues. CDR3 loop: CASSLDRGRGDTGELFF. The CDR3 coding sequence is TGTGCCAGCAGTCTCGACAGGGGGCGCGGGGACACCGGGGAGCTGTTTTTT.

This chain joins TRBV4-2 and TRBJ2-1, with a possible D match to TRBD2 (7 bases). Trimming shortened V by 1 base and J by 8 bases, and 18 bases separated the two germline ends. The CDR3 totals 16 residues. CDR1 and CDR2 (germline): LGHNA, YNFKEQ. The CDR3 sequence: CASSQVGGGQGDEQFF. The CDR3 DNA is TGTGCCAGCAGCCAAGTAGGGGGGGGGCAGGGAGATGAGCAGTTCTTC.

The chain carries TRBV5-6 and TRBJ1-1; D is uncertain. Looked up from germline, CDR1 is SGHDT and CDR2 is YYEEEE. V dropped 0 bases and J dropped 1 base, with 7 bases sitting between them. This CDR3 contains 14 residues. The CDR3 loop is CASSLGLSNTEAFF. The CDR3 nucleotides are TGTGCCAGCAGCTTGGGGCTTTCGAACACTGAAGCTTTCTTT. Based on the CDR3 plus reference TRBV5-6 and TRBJ1-1, the full variable domain is DAGVTQSPTHLIKTRGQQVTLRCSPKSGHDTVSWYQQALGQGPQFIFQYYEEEERQRGNFPDRFSGHQFPNYSSELNVNALLLGDSALYLCASSLGLSNTEAFFGQGTRLTVV.

This clonotype was seen many times. The rearrangement joins TRBV12-3 or TRBV12-4 to TRBJ2-2; no clear D. Deletions cut 4 bases from V and 2 bases from J, with 5 bases between. The CDR3 is 13 amino acids. In nucleotides, the CDR3 is TGTGCCAGCAGTTCAAGCAACACCGGGGAGCTGTTTTTT. It encodes CASSSSNTGELFF.

At least ten counts were recorded for this clonotype. This chain connects TRBV7-8 to TRBJ2-1; the match to TRBD1 covers 10 bases. The trim removed 6 bases at V and 8 bases at J, leaving 10 bases unmatched. The CDR3 runs 15 residues. Germline CDR1 and CDR2: SGHVS and FQNEAQ. The CDR3 DNA reads as TGTGCCAGCAGTCCTCTGGGACAGGGGTTTGATGAGCAGTTCTTC. Its protein is CASSPLGQGFDEQFF.

The gene calls are TRBV20-1 and TRBJ1-2; 7 bases map to TRBD1. This CDR3 region has 16 residues. Trimming took 6 bases from V and 2 from J; bases not matched to a gene: 15. Germline V gene data show CDR1 as DFQATT and CDR2 as SNEGSKA (reference sequence). For the CDR3, the DNA is TGCAGTGCCCGACACGCACAGAGGGGGCCCAACTATGGCTACACCTTC. Translation: CSARHAQRGPNYGYTF.

The genes are TRBV7-6 and TRBJ1-5; D remains unclear. This CDR3 is built from 13 residues. V dropped 4 bases and J dropped 9 bases, with 13 bases sitting between them. Germline lookup yields CDR1 SGHVS and CDR2 FNYEAQ. The DNA for the CDR3 is TGTGCCAGCAGCTACACTACCGTCGGGCCCCAGCATTTT. It translates to CASSYTTVGPQHF.

This clonotype was observed a few times. This sequence joins TRBV7-9 and TRBJ2-1; D uncertain. V was clipped by 5 bases and J by 7 bases, with 12 bases between them. CDR1 is SEHNR, CDR2 FQNEAQ, per germline (reference sequence). The CDR3 runs 13 residues. This CDR3 reads CASSKTDGNEQFF. The CDR3 DNA follows: TGTGCCAGCAGCAAAACGGACGGGAATGAGCAGTTCTTC.

The J gene is TRBJ2-2, the V gene TRBV27; 8 bases map to TRBD2. V was pared by 7 bases and J by 7 bases, with 14 bases of the junction left unmatched. This CDR3 is 16 amino acids long. Germline CDR1 and CDR2: MNHEY and SMNVEV (reference sequence). In nucleotides, the CDR3 is TGTGCCAGCACCCCCGGCGGGGGGACTAAGTACGGGGAGCTGTTTTTT. This gives the protein CASTPGGGTKYGELFF.

This clonotype was seen more than once but under ten times. J is TRBJ2-1 and V is TRBV6-1; 8 nucleotides align to TRBD1. The CDR3 has 16 residues. Trimming cost V 6 bases and J 6 bases; bases outside gene matches: 13. Germline values: CDR1 MNHNS, CDR2 SASEGT. DNA of the CDR3: TGTGCCAGCAGCACCCCGGACAGGGAGTTGGTCAATGAGCAGTTCTTC. This codes for CASSTPDRELVNEQFF.

V usage is TRBV4-1 and J usage is TRBJ2-1, with 7 bases fitting TRBD1. The V gene end was trimmed by 1 base and the J gene end by 5 bases; junction bases not matched to a gene: 5. The CDR3 runs 15 residues. The germline V gene has CDR1 MGHRA and CDR2 YSYEKL. This CDR3 is CASSQVGTANNEQFF. In DNA form, the CDR3 reads TGCGCCAGCAGCCAAGTGGGGACAGCAAACAATGAGCAGTTCTTC.

Comment on this clonotype: It may be a read error: a sequence one base away is much more abundant. The chain recombines TRBV7-6 with TRBJ2-6; either TRBD1 or TRBD2 may fit D (5 bases each). The germline V gene encodes CDR1 SGHVS and CDR2 FNYEAQ. The CDR3 loop spans 18 amino acids. CDR3 residues: CASSPLGGTLSEANVLTF. The CDR3 coding sequence is TGTGCCAGCAGCCCCCTTGGGGGTACCCTCTCTGAGGCCAACGTCCTGACTTTC.

As for this clonotype: A much bigger clone sits one base away, suggesting this may be a read error. The chain employs TRBV6-9 and TRBJ2-3, with TRBD2 matching 9 bases. CDR1 MNHGY and CDR2 SVAAGI come from the germline V gene. This CDR3 spans 15 amino acids. V lost 3 bases to trimming and J lost 2 bases; unmatched junction nucleotides: 3. The CDR3 protein is CASSYGGGDTDTQYF. The CDR3, as DNA: TGTGCCAGCAGTTACGGCGGGGGGGACACAGATACGCAGTATTTT.